These 6 T cell receptor beta chains came from one sample sequenced in a study of T-cell reconstitution after alpha-beta-depleted transplantation in children. During its preparation, the TCRbeta library received unique molecular identifiers. One entry per CDR3 protein, called by TCRdb with MiXCR from the PCR reads. The data show about 980,000 distinct CDR3 sequences, around 30% seen once. This specimen consisted of PBMCs, mostly from graft donor cells, obtained 360 days after TCRalphabeta/CD19-depleted stem cell transplant. Source of these receptors: a boy under two years old who had a stem cell transplant for SCID, so the T cells may come from the graft donor.

This chain joins TRBV7-2 and TRBJ2-1, with D possibly matching TRBD2 (6 bases). V lost 1 base and J 9 bases, leaving 16 bases between the germline ends. The CDR3 totals 15 residues. Germline values: CDR1 SGHTA, CDR2 FQGNSA. CDR3 in DNA: TGTGCCAGCAGCTTAGGTGGTGCAGGGAGGCGTGAGCAGTTCTTC. It specifies CASSLGGAGRREQFF.

V and J are TRBV2 and TRBJ1-1, with 7 bases aligning to TRBD1. Germline CDR1 and CDR2: SNHLY and FYNNEI. The junction had 19 bases not matched to a gene; V was cut back by 2 bases and J by 10 bases. The CDR3 totals 17 residues. The CDR3 protein is CASSERGQGGARFRAFF. The CDR3 coding sequence is TGTGCCAGCAGTGAAAGGGGGCAGGGGGGCGCGAGGTTCCGAGCTTTCTTT.

This chain uses TRBV7-8 with TRBJ2-2; D is ambiguous. V was shortened by 2 bases and J by 6 bases, with 19 bases between the two germline ends. This CDR3 has 17 residues. Germline assignment: CDR1 SGHVS and CDR2 FQNEAQ. The CDR3 DNA is TGTGCCAGCAGCTTAATTTCCCGGGTCGATGGCGCCGGGGAGCTGTTTTTT. Protein sequence: CASSLISRVDGAGELFF.

This clonotype was recorded a few times. This sequence joins TRBV12-3 or TRBV12-4 and TRBJ1-3, with D perhaps TRBD1 (6 bases). V was clipped by 6 bases and J by 1 base, with 19 bases between them. This CDR3 is built from 17 residues. The CDR3 coding sequence is TGTGCCAGCAGCACCGGAGGAGGGACACCGTCTGGAAACACCATATATTTT. It is translated as CASSTGGGTPSGNTIYF.

This clonotype was detected a few times. This rearrangement joins TRBV5-1 to TRBJ2-4, with a possible D match to TRBD2 (6 bases). CDR3 length equals 14 residues. V gave up 5 bases and J gave up 3 bases, with 12 bases separating them. Germline CDR1 SGHRS, CDR2 YFSETQ. The CDR3 nucleotides are TGCGCCAGCAGGGAGGGGCAGGGCAAAAACATTCAGTACTTC. Its translation: CASREGQGKNIQYF.

This clonotype appeared a few times. The rearrangement joins TRBV6-6 to TRBJ1-1; TRBD1 matches at 9 bases. The CDR3 has 12 residues. The J segment lost 8 bases and the V segment lost 7 bases, leaving 5 bases of the junction unmatched. CDR1 MNHNY and CDR2 SVGAGI come from the germline V gene (reference sequence). Written as DNA, the CDR3 is TGTGCCAGCACCCGGACAGGGGTCGAAGCTTTCTTT. Protein: CASTRTGVEAFF.